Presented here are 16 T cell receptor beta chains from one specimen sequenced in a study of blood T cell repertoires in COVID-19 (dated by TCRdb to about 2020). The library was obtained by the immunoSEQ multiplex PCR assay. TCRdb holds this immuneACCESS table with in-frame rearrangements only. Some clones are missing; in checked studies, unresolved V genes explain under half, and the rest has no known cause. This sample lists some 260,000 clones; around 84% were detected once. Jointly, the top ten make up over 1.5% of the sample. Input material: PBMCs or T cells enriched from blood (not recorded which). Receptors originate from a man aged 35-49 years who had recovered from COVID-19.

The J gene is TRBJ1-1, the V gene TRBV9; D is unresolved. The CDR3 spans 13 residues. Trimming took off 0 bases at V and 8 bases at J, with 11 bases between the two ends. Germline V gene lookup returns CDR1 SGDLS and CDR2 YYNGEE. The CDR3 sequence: CASSVGLTGEAFF. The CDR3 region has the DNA TGTGCCAGCAGCGTAGGTTTAACGGGGGAAGCTTTCTTT.

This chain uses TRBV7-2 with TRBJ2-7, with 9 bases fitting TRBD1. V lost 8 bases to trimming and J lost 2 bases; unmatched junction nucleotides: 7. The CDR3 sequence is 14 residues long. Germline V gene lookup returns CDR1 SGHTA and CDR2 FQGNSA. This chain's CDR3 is CASARDRAAYEQYF. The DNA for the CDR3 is TGTGCCAGCGCCCGGGACAGGGCGGCCTACGAGCAGTACTTC.

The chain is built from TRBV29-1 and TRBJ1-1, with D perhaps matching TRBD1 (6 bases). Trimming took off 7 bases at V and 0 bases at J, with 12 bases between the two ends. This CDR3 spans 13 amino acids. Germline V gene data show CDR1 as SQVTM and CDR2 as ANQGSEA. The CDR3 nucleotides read TGCAGCGCTGGACAGAACATGAACACTGAAGCTTTCTTT. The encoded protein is CSAGQNMNTEAFF.

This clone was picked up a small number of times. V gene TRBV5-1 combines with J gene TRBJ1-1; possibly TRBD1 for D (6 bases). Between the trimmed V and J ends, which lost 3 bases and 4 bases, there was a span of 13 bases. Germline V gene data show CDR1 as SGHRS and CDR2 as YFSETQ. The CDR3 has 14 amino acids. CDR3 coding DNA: TGCGCCAGCAGCTCACAGGGTCGAAGCACTGAAGCTTTCTTT. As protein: CASSSQGRSTEAFF.

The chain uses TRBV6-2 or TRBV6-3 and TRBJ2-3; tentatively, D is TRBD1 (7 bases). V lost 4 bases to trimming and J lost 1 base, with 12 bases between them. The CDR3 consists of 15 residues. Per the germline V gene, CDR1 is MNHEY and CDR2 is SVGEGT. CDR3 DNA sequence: TGTGCCAGCAGTTCCACAGGGGAGGGCACAGATACGCAGTATTTT. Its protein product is CASSSTGEGTDTQYF.

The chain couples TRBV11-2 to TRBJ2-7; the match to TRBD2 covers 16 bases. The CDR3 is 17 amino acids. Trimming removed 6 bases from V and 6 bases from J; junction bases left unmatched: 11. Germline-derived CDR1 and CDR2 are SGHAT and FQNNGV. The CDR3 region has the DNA TGTGCCAGCAGACCGGGACTAGCGGGGGGGCCTTTCGTCGAGCAGTACTTC. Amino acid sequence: CASRPGLAGGPFVEQYF.

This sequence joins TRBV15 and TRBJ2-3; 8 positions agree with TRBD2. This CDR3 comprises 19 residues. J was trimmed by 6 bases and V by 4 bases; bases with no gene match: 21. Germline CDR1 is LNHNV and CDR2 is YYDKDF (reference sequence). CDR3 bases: TGTGCCACCAGCACACGACCACTTTTACTAGCGGAGTCTCCCGATACGCAGTATTTT. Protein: CATSTRPLLLAESPDTQYF.

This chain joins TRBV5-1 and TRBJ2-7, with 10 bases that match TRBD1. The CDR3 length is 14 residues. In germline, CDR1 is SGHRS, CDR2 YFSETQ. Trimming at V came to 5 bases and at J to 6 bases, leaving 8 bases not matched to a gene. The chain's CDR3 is CASRSGTGVSEQYF. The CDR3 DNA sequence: TGCGCCAGCAGATCCGGGACAGGGGTAAGCGAGCAGTACTTC.

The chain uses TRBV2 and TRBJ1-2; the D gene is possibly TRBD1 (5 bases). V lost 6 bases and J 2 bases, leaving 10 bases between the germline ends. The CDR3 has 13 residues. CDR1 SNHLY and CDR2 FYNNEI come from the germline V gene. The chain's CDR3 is CASRGPGNYGYTF. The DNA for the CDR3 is TGTGCCAGCAGGGGGCCCGGGAACTATGGCTACACCTTC.

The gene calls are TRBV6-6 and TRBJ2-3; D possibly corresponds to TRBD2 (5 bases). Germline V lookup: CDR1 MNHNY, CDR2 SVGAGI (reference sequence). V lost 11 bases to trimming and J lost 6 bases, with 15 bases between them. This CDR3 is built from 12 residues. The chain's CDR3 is CASGLAMDTQYF. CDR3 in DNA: TGTGCCTCTGGGCTAGCAATGGATACGCAGTATTTT.

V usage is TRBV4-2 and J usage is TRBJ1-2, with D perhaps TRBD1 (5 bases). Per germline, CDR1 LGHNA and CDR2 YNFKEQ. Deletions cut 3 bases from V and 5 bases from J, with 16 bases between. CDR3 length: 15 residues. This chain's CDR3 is CASSQAGGVGYGYTF. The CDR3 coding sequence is TGTGCCAGCAGCCAGGCGGGGGGGGTCGGATATGGCTACACCTTC.

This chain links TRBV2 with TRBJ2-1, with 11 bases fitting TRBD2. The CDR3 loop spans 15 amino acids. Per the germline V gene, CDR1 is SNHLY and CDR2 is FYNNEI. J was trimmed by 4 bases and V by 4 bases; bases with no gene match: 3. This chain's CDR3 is CASSGLAGGYNEQFF. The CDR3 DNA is TGTGCCAGCAGTGGGCTAGCGGGGGGTTACAATGAGCAGTTCTTC.

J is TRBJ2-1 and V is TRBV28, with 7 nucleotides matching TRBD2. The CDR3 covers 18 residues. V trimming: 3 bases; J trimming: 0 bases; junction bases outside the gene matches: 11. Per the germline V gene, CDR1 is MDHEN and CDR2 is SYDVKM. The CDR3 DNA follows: TGTGCCAGCAGTTTTTTTATAACGGGAGGTTCCTCCTACAATGAGCAGTTCTTC. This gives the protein CASSFFITGGSSYNEQFF.

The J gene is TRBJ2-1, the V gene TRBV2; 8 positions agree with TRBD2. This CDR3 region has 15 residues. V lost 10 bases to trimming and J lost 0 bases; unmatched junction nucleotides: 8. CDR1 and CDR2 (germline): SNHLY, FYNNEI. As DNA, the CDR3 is TGTGCCACCATCAAAAGCGGGAGCTCCTACAATGAGCAGTTCTTC. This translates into CATIKSGSSYNEQFF.

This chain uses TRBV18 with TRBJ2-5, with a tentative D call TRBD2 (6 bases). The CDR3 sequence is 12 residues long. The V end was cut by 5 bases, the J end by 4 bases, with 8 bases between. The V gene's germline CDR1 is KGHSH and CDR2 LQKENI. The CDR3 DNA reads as TGTGCCAGCTCAAACGGGGGAGAGACCCAGTACTTC. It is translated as CASSNGGETQYF.

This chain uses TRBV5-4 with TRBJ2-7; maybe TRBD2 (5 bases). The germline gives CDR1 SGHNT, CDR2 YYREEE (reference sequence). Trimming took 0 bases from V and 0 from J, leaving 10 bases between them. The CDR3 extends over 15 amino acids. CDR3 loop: CASSLVSEYSYEQYF. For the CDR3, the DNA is TGTGCCAGCAGCTTGGTTAGCGAGTACTCCTACGAGCAGTACTTC. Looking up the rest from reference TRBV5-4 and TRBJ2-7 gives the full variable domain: ETGVTQSPTHLIKTRGQQVTLRCSSQSGHNTVSWYQQALGQGPQFIFQYYREEENGRGNFPPRFSGLQFPNYSSELNVNALELDDSALYLCASSLVSEYSYEQYFGPGTRLTVT.